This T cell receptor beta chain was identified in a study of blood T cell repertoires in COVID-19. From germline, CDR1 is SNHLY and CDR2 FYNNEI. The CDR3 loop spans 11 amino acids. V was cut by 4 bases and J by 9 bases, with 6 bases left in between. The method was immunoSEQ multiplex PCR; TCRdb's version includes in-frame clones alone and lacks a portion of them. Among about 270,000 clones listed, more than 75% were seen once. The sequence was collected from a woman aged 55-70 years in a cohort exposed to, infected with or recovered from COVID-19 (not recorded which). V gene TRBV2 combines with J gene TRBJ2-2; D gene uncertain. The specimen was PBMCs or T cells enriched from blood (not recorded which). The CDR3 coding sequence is TGTGCCAGCAGTGGACTGTGGGAGCTGTTTTTT. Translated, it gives CASSGLWELFF.